This TCR beta chain was sequenced in a study of OX40 agonist ivuxolimab in advanced cancers. Study outcomes and limitations: CD4+ and CD8+ T cells in blood underwent clonal expansion by week 6 at 0.1 to 3.0 mg/kg.

The CDR3 spans 13 residues. Germline V CDR1 and CDR2: SGHDT, YYEEEE. As regards this clone: The antigen is not known. The junction and the germline gene differ at one end; a read error may be behind it.

The protocol was immunoSEQ multiplex PCR, while the TCRdb copy is restricted to in-frame clones and leaves out a portion. The repertoire consists of roughly 70,000 clones, with around 80% occurring once and the leading ten covering 5%. The V gene is TRBV5-6, the J gene TRBJ2-3, with D perhaps matching TRBD2 (5 bases). The receptor was isolated from an adult with an advanced solid tumor such as melanoma, head and neck, liver or kidney cancer. The sequencing here drew on CD4+ or CD8+ T cells sorted from blood, taken in a trial of the OX40 agonist ivuxolimab. Here the CDR3 DNA reads TGTGCCAGCAGCTTGGGGGTACCAGTACTAGGACATTTT. Translation gives CASSLGVPVLGHF.